Listed here are 8 T cell receptor beta chains from one sample, sequenced in a study of cytomegalovirus exposure and HLA in healthy donors. PCR amplification relied on 60 Vbeta primers (plus 13 Jbeta primers). The data were produced by immunoSEQ multiplex PCR, yet TCRdb's version contains in-frame clones alone and is incomplete. This table has some 100,000 clones, about three quarters appearing once. The sequencing sample was made of PBMCs. The origin of the receptors is a male donor in good health and CMV-seropositive.

This clone was detected once. The chain joins TRBV13 to TRBJ2-1; perhaps TRBD2 as D (6 bases). The CDR3 sequence is 13 residues long. In germline, CDR1 is PRHDT, CDR2 FYEKMQ (reference sequence). V dropped 8 bases and J dropped 5 bases, with 13 bases sitting between them. CDR3 DNA: TGTGCCAGCTTAAACGGAGGGAACAATGAGCAGTTCTTC. This codes for CASLNGGNNEQFF. Looking up the rest from reference TRBV13 and TRBJ2-1 gives the full variable domain: AAGVIQSPRHLIKEKRETATLKCYPIPRHDTVYWYQQGPGQDPQFLISFYEKMQSDKGSIPDRFSAQQFSDYHSELNMSSLELGDSALYFCASLNGGNNEQFFGPGTRLTVL.

The chain has TRBV4-2 and TRBJ2-7; maybe TRBD2 (5 bases). V lost 3 bases, J lost 5 bases, and 14 bases lay in between. Germline CDR1 and CDR2: LGHNA and YNFKEQ. The CDR3 runs 14 residues. The CDR3 loop is CASSQDSESDEQYF. CDR3 bases: TGTGCCAGCAGCCAGGACTCGGAAAGCGACGAGCAGTACTTC.

This chain links TRBV28 with TRBJ1-2; D is ambiguous. V lost 2 bases, J lost 5 bases, and 9 bases lay in between. Germline CDR1 is MDHEN and CDR2 is SYDVKM. The CDR3 covers 13 residues. The CDR3 coding sequence is TGTGCCAGCAGTTTACTCGGGGTGTATGGCTACACCTTC. This gives the protein CASSLLGVYGYTF.

The V and J genes are TRBV7-9 and TRBJ2-3; 11 bases line up with TRBD2. Germline trimming cut 1 base from V and 5 bases from J; bases unmatched to any gene: 11. Germline lookup yields CDR1 SEHNR and CDR2 FQNEAQ (reference sequence). The CDR3 loop spans 18 amino acids. The CDR3 DNA is TGTGCCAGCAGCTTAGGATTAGCGGGGGGGCAATATGGAGATACGCAGTATTTT. Translated, it gives CASSLGLAGGQYGDTQYF.

The V call is TRBV29-1, the J call TRBJ2-3; D is ambiguous. CDR3 length equals 13 residues. The V gene's germline CDR1 is SQVTM and CDR2 ANQGSEA. V was clipped by 1 base and J by 1 base, with 6 bases between them. CDR3 sequence: CSVEVPGTDTQYF. Written as DNA, the CDR3 is TGCAGCGTTGAAGTTCCGGGCACAGATACGCAGTATTTT.

This clone appeared a single time. In DNA, the CDR3 is TGTGCCAGCAGGCCCTGGGGGGAGGAGACCCAGTACTTC. Translation gives CASRPWGEETQYF. The chain links TRBV7-9 to TRBJ2-5, with D possibly TRBD2 on 6 matching bases. With 6 bases removed from V and 5 bases from J, the gap between germline ends came to 13 bases. This CDR3 has 13 amino acids. Germline CDR1 is SEHNR and CDR2 is FQNEAQ (reference sequence).

This clone appeared a few times. The V call is TRBV7-2, the J call TRBJ2-1; 7 bases line up with TRBD1. CDR3 length equals 13 residues. Germline V gene data show CDR1 as SGHTA and CDR2 as FQGNSA. V was clipped by 5 bases and J by 9 bases; unmatched bases: 7. CDR3 nucleotide sequence: TGTGCCAGCAGCATGACAGGGCCTAGTGAGCAGTTCTTC. This codes for CASSMTGPSEQFF.

The chain couples TRBV19 to TRBJ1-5; D remains unclear. V gave up 4 bases and J gave up 2 bases, with 9 bases separating them. In germline, CDR1 is LNHDA, CDR2 SQIVND (reference sequence). The CDR3 has 14 amino acids. DNA for the CDR3: TGTGCCAGTAGTAGTTTTGCGGGCAATCAGCCCCAGCATTTT. Encoded protein: CASSSFAGNQPQHF. The variable domain in full, completed from reference TRBV19 and TRBJ1-5, reads DGGITQSPKYLFRKEGQNVTLSCEQNLNHDAMYWYRQDPGQGLRLIYYSQIVNDFQKGDIAEGYSVSREKKESFPLTVTSAQKNPTAFYLCASSSFAGNQPQHFGDGTRLSIL.